This TCR beta chain derives from a study of blood T cells in healthy people across ages. Study conclusions and caveats: Nothing was known about donor CMV status, and this possibly confounded expanded clonotype changes.

This clonotype was seen many times. Antigen: not known. There are 16 residues in the CDR3. Unmatched junction bases numbered 8, after V lost 1 base and J lost 2 bases. Germline V gene lookup returns CDR1 SGHTA and CDR2 FQGNSA. Researchers collected around 11 milliliters of peripheral blood from every single donor. For the second PCR, which ran for roughly 6 to 11 cycles, a sample-barcoded 5' primer and a J-beta primer mix were used. TCRdb used MiXCR to reprocess the 5' RACE reads, holding one entry per CDR3 protein. The sample holds some 940,000 distinct CDR3 sequences, almost 30% seen once. Separately, the same data were catalogued under a study of T cells of mothers and their children. That investigation notes: There were over 9.5 million TCR beta CDR3 reads from each mother and a few million from each child. Overlap in related mother-child pairs always slightly exceeded unrelated pairs, never significantly.

The chain recombines TRBV7-2 with TRBJ2-7; 7 bases align to TRBD1. Material: blood. The receptor comes from a woman aged 40-49 years in good health. The CDR3 loop reads CASSLEGTVATYEQYF. In DNA, the CDR3 is TGTGCCAGCAGCTTAGAGGGGACAGTGGCGACCTACGAGCAGTACTTC.